The clone carrying this TCR beta chain occurred many times. What it binds is not known. This specimen belongs to a study of T cell repertoires in cytomegalovirus infection. Study at large: CMV infection and matching HLA type were both indicated by public TCR beta signatures. Findings of the study overall: The ex vivo response was dominated by HLA-C-restricted CMV-specific TCR beta clonotypes. Identification of carriers of CMV plus the relevant HLA was achieved through cumulative public TCR beta family frequency.

The CDR3 covers 13 residues. V dropped 0 bases and J dropped 5 bases, with 8 bases sitting between them. Germline V lookup: CDR1 MGHRA, CDR2 YSYEKL. TCRdb itself ran the reads through MiXCR, one entry per CDR3 protein. This table has fewer than 550,000 distinct CDR3 sequences, approximately 10% appearing once. Sequencing was carried out using PBMCs. J is TRBJ2-7 and V is TRBV4-1; D is possibly TRBD2 (6 bases). This TCR was recovered from a human donor in good health (CMV status not recorded). Some clones in this sample may be carry-over from other donors' samples. The CDR3 here is CASSQDGGNEQYF. CDR3 in DNA: TGCGCCAGCAGCCAAGACGGCGGGAACGAGCAGTACTTC.